These 32 T cell receptor beta chains were all obtained from the same sample, sequenced in a study of shared clonotypes between healthy human individuals. This table comes from immunoSEQ multiplex PCR, and its TCRdb copy is limited to in-frame clones, with some not included. The sample has 450,000 to 500,000 clones; over 75% are singletons. Sequencing used PBMCs. All receptors come from a woman in her forties in good health. Some clones in this sample may be carry-over from other donors' samples.

As for this clone: This likely stems from a read error, as it lies one base from a far larger clone. This chain uses TRBV9 with TRBJ2-7; 10 positions match TRBD2. This CDR3 spans 14 amino acids. Trimming removed 3 bases from V and 4 bases from J; junction bases left unmatched: 4. The germline V gene has CDR1 SGDLS and CDR2 YYNGEE. The CDR3 DNA sequence: TGTGCCAGCAGCGCAGGGACTAGCGTGTACGAGCAGTACTTC. Its protein is CASSAGTSVYEQYF.

The chain combines TRBV5-1 with TRBJ2-7; D is possibly TRBD1 or TRBD2 (5 bases each). This CDR3 has 14 residues. Between the trimmed V and J ends, which lost 2 bases and 0 bases, there was a span of 9 bases. CDR1 is SGHRS, CDR2 YFSETQ, per germline. CDR3 sequence (DNA): TGCGCCAGCAGCTTAGGGACGGTCTCCTACGAGCAGTACTTC. Translation: CASSLGTVSYEQYF.

The chain has TRBV2 and TRBJ1-2; D gene ambiguous. Trimming took 7 bases from V and 5 from J, leaving 14 bases between them. Germline values: CDR1 SNHLY, CDR2 FYNNEI. CDR3 length: 13 amino acids. The CDR3 reads CASTQEGRYGYTF. The CDR3 nucleotides are TGTGCCAGCACCCAGGAGGGCCGGTATGGCTACACCTTC.

This clone was seen a few times. A far larger clone is just one base off, so this is likely a read error. The chain employs TRBV30 and TRBJ2-6; D unclear. In germline, CDR1 is GTSNPN, CDR2 SVGIG (reference sequence). The length of the CDR3 is 15 residues. Trimming took off 6 bases at V and 0 bases at J, with 12 bases between the two ends. The CDR3 spells CACVLSFSGANVLTF. The CDR3 DNA is TGTGCCTGTGTCCTGAGCTTCTCTGGGGCCAACGTCCTGACTTTC. The full variable domain, with the rest looked up from reference TRBV30 and TRBJ2-6, is SQTIHQWPATLVQPVGSPLSLECTVEGTSNPNLYWYRQAAGRGLQLLFYSVGIGQISSEVPQNLSASRPQDRQFILSSKKLLLSDSGFYLCACVLSFSGANVLTFGAGSRLTVL.

This clone has only a few counts. The chain carries TRBV6-5 and TRBJ1-2; unclear D gene. The CDR3 runs 12 residues. V gave up 6 bases and J gave up 8 bases, with 13 bases separating them. The V gene's germline CDR1 is MNHEY and CDR2 SVGAGI. This CDR3 is CASRRRFEGYTF. CDR3 DNA sequence: TGTGCCAGCAGACGGCGTTTTGAAGGCTACACCTTC.

The chain couples TRBV6-5 to TRBJ1-1; no clear D gene. From germline, CDR1 is MNHEY and CDR2 SVGAGI. V was trimmed by 0 bases and J by 0 bases, leaving 11 bases between them. This CDR3 spans 16 amino acids. As DNA, the CDR3 is TGTGCCAGCAGTTACTCGAGTGCGCGTATGAACACTGAAGCTTTCTTT. Translating it yields CASSYSSARMNTEAFF.

V and J are TRBV5-1 and TRBJ2-1, with D tentatively TRBD1 (7 bases). Trimming pared 2 bases from V and 9 bases from J, leaving 12 bases between. Per germline, CDR1 SGHRS and CDR2 YFSETQ. The CDR3 spans 13 residues. CDR3 DNA: TGCGCCAGCAGCTTTTTGCGGGACAGTGAGCAGTTCTTC. Protein sequence: CASSFLRDSEQFF.

The chain links TRBV6-4 to TRBJ2-2, with 10 bases matching TRBD1. The CDR3 spans 17 residues. Per germline, CDR1 MRHNA and CDR2 SNTAGT. V was pared by 0 bases and J by 3 bases, with 4 bases of the junction left unmatched. CDR3 DNA sequence: TGTGCCAGCAGTGACTCGTTCGGGACAGGGGACACCGGGGAGCTGTTTTTT. Protein: CASSDSFGTGDTGELFF.

The V call is TRBV4-2, the J call TRBJ2-3; tentative D call: TRBD2 (5 bases). The V gene's germline CDR1 is LGHNA and CDR2 YNFKEQ. The CDR3 consists of 13 residues. Trimming pared 2 bases from V and 3 bases from J, leaving 6 bases between. CDR3 residues: CASSQRGTDTQYF. CDR3 coding DNA: TGTGCCAGCAGCCAACGCGGGACAGATACGCAGTATTTT.

V and J are TRBV9 and TRBJ2-7; 10 bases match TRBD2. CDR1 and CDR2 from the germline V gene are SGDLS and YYNGEE. Trimming took 4 bases from V and 6 from J; bases not matched to a gene: 13. The CDR3 consists of 16 residues. The CDR3 nucleotides read TGTGCCAGCAGCCTTGGGGGTCTAGCGGGAGTCAGCGAGCAGTACTTC. This sequence encodes CASSLGGLAGVSEQYF.

As for this clone: A single base is all that separates this from a far larger clone, so a read error is likely. The V gene is TRBV7-9, the J gene TRBJ2-3; tentatively, D is TRBD2 (6 bases). The CDR3 has 16 amino acids. Germline loops: CDR1 SEHNR, CDR2 FQNEAQ (reference sequence). CDR3 DNA: TGTGCCAGCAGCTTAGTGCCGGGAGTAGGGTCAGATACGCAGTGTTTT. Protein: CASSLVPGVGSDTQCF.

The J gene is TRBJ1-2, the V gene TRBV27, with 9 bases aligning to TRBD1. V lost 3 bases, J lost 8 bases, and 10 bases stayed unmatched. Per germline, CDR1 MNHEY and CDR2 SMNVEV (reference sequence). The length of the CDR3 is 15 residues. The CDR3, as DNA: TGTGCCAGCAGTTTTGGGACAGGGCGAGAGGGAGGCTACACCTTC. Translation: CASSFGTGREGGYTF.

This chain uses TRBV2 with TRBJ2-1; TRBD2 aligns across 8 bases. Germline V gene data show CDR1 as SNHLY and CDR2 as FYNNEI. This CDR3 has 16 amino acids. V trimming: 8 bases; J trimming: 6 bases; junction bases outside the gene matches: 15. CDR3 in amino acids: CASGRPLAGPPNEQFF. Here the CDR3 DNA reads TGTGCCAGCGGCCGCCCGCTAGCGGGTCCTCCCAATGAGCAGTTCTTC.

In its sample, this clone is medium-sized. The gene calls are TRBV4-1 and TRBJ2-1; the match to TRBD2 covers 9 bases. The trim removed 0 bases at V and 0 bases at J, leaving 0 bases unmatched. Germline V gene data show CDR1 as MGHRA and CDR2 as YSYEKL. There are 16 residues in the CDR3. The CDR3 nucleotides read TGCGCCAGCAGCCAAGAGACTAGCGGCTCCTACAATGAGCAGTTCTTC. It is translated as CASSQETSGSYNEQFF.

The V gene is TRBV6-5, the J gene TRBJ2-2, with TRBD1 matching 9 bases. V shed 5 bases, J shed 3 bases, and the junction held 1 base outside the gene matches. The CDR3 is 14 amino acids. The germline gives CDR1 MNHEY, CDR2 SVGAGI. The CDR3 sequence: CASSRTGDTGELFF. CDR3 DNA: TGTGCCAGCAGTCGGACAGGGGACACCGGGGAGCTGTTTTTT.

This chain connects TRBV6-1 to TRBJ1-2, with TRBD1 as a possible D gene (5 bases). The V and J ends lost 6 bases and 6 bases respectively, with 17 bases between them. Germline values: CDR1 MNHNS, CDR2 SASEGT. The CDR3 loop spans 14 amino acids. The CDR3 DNA sequence: TGTGCCAGCAGCCCAAGGGGCTGGGTAGATGGCTACACCTTC. Amino acid sequence: CASSPRGWVDGYTF.

This clone showed up just once. The chain links TRBV30 to TRBJ2-1; TRBD2 matches at 13 bases. V lost 2 bases to trimming and J lost 8 bases; unmatched junction nucleotides: 9. Germline lookup yields CDR1 GTSNPN and CDR2 SVGIG (reference sequence). This CDR3 spans 16 amino acids. The CDR3 nucleotides are TGTGCCTGGAGTAAGGGGAGGACTAGCGGGAGTGATGAGCAGTTCTTC. This sequence encodes CAWSKGRTSGSDEQFF. The entire variable domain, with the rest obtained from reference TRBV30 and TRBJ2-1, is as follows: SQTIHQWPATLVQPVGSPLSLECTVEGTSNPNLYWYRQAAGRGLQLLFYSVGIGQISSEVPQNLSASRPQDRQFILSSKKLLLSDSGFYLCAWSKGRTSGSDEQFFGPGTRLTVL.

The chain carries TRBV4-3 and TRBJ1-2; a weak D match, TRBD1 (5 bases). CDR1 is LGHNA, CDR2 YSLEER, per germline. The CDR3 has 17 residues. V lost 1 base to trimming and J lost 6 bases, with 21 bases between them. The chain's CDR3 is CASSQGSTGTEPDGYTF. As DNA, the CDR3 is TGCGCCAGCAGCCAAGGTTCAACCGGGACGGAACCCGATGGCTACACCTTC.

Concerning this clone: A far larger clone is just one base off, so this is likely a read error. The chain employs TRBV6-5 and TRBJ2-7, with TRBD2 as a possible D gene (5 bases). Germline V gives CDR1 MNHEY, CDR2 SVGAGI. The CDR3 has 13 amino acids. The germline V and J ends were trimmed by 2 bases and 6 bases, with 11 bases remaining between them. CDR3 bases: TGTGCCAGCAGTTACCCCCCTGCGGGCGAGCAGTACTTC. It encodes CASSYPPAGEQYF.

Details on this clone: A far larger clone is a single base away, which makes a read error likely. The identical CDR3 is also encoded by other nucleotide sequences in the sample. The chain is built from TRBV7-9 and TRBJ2-1, with D hard to call. The CDR3 spans 15 residues. CDR1 and CDR2 (germline): SEHNR, FQNEAQ (reference sequence). CDR3: CAGSLVPEAYNEQFF. The CDR3 DNA sequence: TGTGCCGGCAGCTTAGTTCCAGAGGCCTACAATGAGCAGTTCTTC. Supplemented by reference TRBV7-9 and TRBJ2-1, the full variable domain reads DTGVSQNPRHKITKRGQNVTFRCDPISEHNRLYWYRQTLGQGPEFLTYFQNEAQLEKSRLLSDRFSAERPKGSFSTLEIQRTEQGDSAMYLCAGSLVPEAYNEQFFGPGTRLTVL.

This chain links TRBV6-5 with TRBJ2-7; tentatively, D is TRBD2 (5 bases). Trimming stripped 11 bases from V and 1 base from J, with 21 bases between. CDR1 and CDR2 from the germline V gene are MNHEY and SVGAGI. CDR3 length: 15 residues. The CDR3 protein is CASSPVPIMSYEQYF. As DNA, the CDR3 is TGTGCCTCTAGCCCCGTTCCGATCATGTCCTACGAGCAGTACTTC.

CDR3 nucleotide sequence: TGCGCCAGCAGCTTGGGTCAGATCACAAATGAAAAACTGTTTTTT. This encodes CASSLGQITNEKLFF. This sequence joins TRBV5-1 and TRBJ1-4; D is uncertain. The CDR3 consists of 15 residues. Germline CDR1 reads SGHRS; CDR2 reads YFSETQ. V dropped 0 bases and J dropped 5 bases, with 11 bases sitting between them.

The V call is TRBV10-3, the J call TRBJ2-7, with 8 bases aligning to TRBD1. Per germline, CDR1 ENHRY and CDR2 SYGVKD. Trimming removed 2 bases from V and 1 base from J; junction bases left unmatched: 7. This CDR3 has 16 amino acids. The CDR3 bases are TGTGCCATCAGTGAGGGCGGGACAGGATCATCCTACGAGCAGTACTTC. Protein sequence: CAISEGGTGSSYEQYF.

The chain joins TRBV4-1 to TRBJ2-5, with D possibly being TRBD1 (6 bases). V was clipped by 4 bases and J by 4 bases, with 13 bases between them. Germline values: CDR1 MGHRA, CDR2 YSYEKL. The CDR3 runs to 14 residues. CDR3 amino acids: CASSPIARGETQYF. CDR3 sequence (DNA): TGCGCCAGCAGCCCCATAGCCAGGGGAGAGACCCAGTACTTC.

About this clone: It differs at one base from a far larger clone, so likely a read error. The sample holds other DNA sequences that translate to the same CDR3. V usage is TRBV4-2 and J usage is TRBJ1-2; 7 bases agree with TRBD1. The CDR3 has 14 amino acids. Germline CDR1 reads LGHNA; CDR2 reads YNFKEQ. The DNA of the CDR3 is TGTGCCAGCAGCCAAGAGTGGACAGGCTATGGCTACACCTTT. Translated: CASSQEWTGYGYTF.

This chain uses TRBV15 with TRBJ2-7; 7 bases line up with TRBD2. This CDR3 comprises 15 residues. With 0 bases clipped from V and 3 bases from J, the junction kept 5 bases outside the gene matches. In germline, CDR1 is LNHNV, CDR2 YYDKDF (reference sequence). CDR3 residues: CATSRDREGRYEQYF. CDR3 DNA sequence: TGTGCCACCAGCAGAGATAGGGAGGGCCGCTACGAGCAGTACTTC.

This clone was detected once. A far larger clone is just one base off, so this is likely a read error. This sequence joins TRBV30 and TRBJ2-7; 8 positions match TRBD1. The CDR3 contains 14 residues. Germline V lookup: CDR1 GTSNPN, CDR2 SVGIG (reference sequence). CDR3 DNA: TGTGTCTGGAGGGGTCCTCCAGGGGGCCGCGAGCAGTACTTC. Translated: CVWRGPPGGREQYF.

The rearrangement joins TRBV10-2 to TRBJ1-4; the D is unclear. The CDR3 covers 11 residues. CDR1 WSHSY and CDR2 SAAADI come from the germline V gene. V lost 2 bases and J 7 bases, leaving 2 bases between the germline ends. CDR3 sequence reads: CASSEGEKLFF. The CDR3 coding sequence is TGCGCCAGCAGTGAGGGTGAAAAACTGTTTTTT.

The CDR3 sequence: CSVEGGDRGTDTQYF. For the CDR3, the DNA is TGCAGCGTTGAGGGCGGGGACAGGGGCACAGATACGCAGTATTTT. V usage is TRBV29-1 and J usage is TRBJ2-3; TRBD1 matches at 9 bases. After removal of 3 bases from V and 1 base from J, the junction contained 5 bases not matched to a gene. This CDR3 has 15 residues. Germline V CDR1 and CDR2: SQVTM, ANQGSEA.

The chain combines TRBV9 with TRBJ2-1; 7 bases fit TRBD1. The CDR3 has 15 residues. CDR1 is SGDLS and CDR2 is YYNGEE in the germline V gene. Unmatched junction bases numbered 8, after V lost 6 bases and J lost 2 bases. CDR3 nucleotide sequence: TGTGCCAGCACCAAGGGGGCGAACACCTACAATGAGCAGTTCTTC. Translated, it gives CASTKGANTYNEQFF.

As regards this clone: A far larger clone is one nucleotide away, so this likely arose from a read error. Other DNA sequences from this sample encode an identical CDR3 as well. The chain uses TRBV7-8 and TRBJ1-1, with a possible D match to TRBD1 (5 bases). The CDR3 is made up of 13 amino acids. Germline V gene data show CDR1 as SGHVS and CDR2 as FQNEAQ. CDR3 coding DNA: TGCGCCAGCAGCTTAGAGGGGAGGACTGAAGCTTTCTTT. It encodes CASSLEGRTEAFF. Full variable domain (missing parts from reference TRBV7-8 and TRBJ1-1): GAGVSQSPRYKVAKRGQDVALRCDPISGHVSLFWYQQALGQGPEFLTYFQNEAQLDKSGLPSDRFFAERPEGSVSTLKIQRTQQEDSAVYLCASSLEGRTEAFFGQGTRLTVV.

Turning to this clone: A far more abundant clone sits one base away, making this likely a read error. The chain recombines TRBV30 with TRBJ2-5; D unclear. Germline CDR1 GTSNPN, CDR2 SVGIG (reference sequence). CDR3 length equals 12 residues. Trimming removed 3 bases from V and 2 bases from J, with 7 bases in between. The CDR3 DNA sequence: TGTGCCTGGAGATTCCTACAAGAGACCCAGTACTTC. As protein: CAWRFLQETQYF.